The clone carrying this TCR beta chain appeared once. No antigen is known for it. The source of the sample is a study of T cell responses to AZD1222 COVID-19 vaccine. Germline values: CDR1 LNHDA, CDR2 SQIVND (reference sequence). This CDR3 comprises 13 residues. Trimming shortened V by 9 bases and J by 3 bases, and 11 bases separated the two germline ends. Study results and caveats: Among spike-specific TCRs, nearly half reportedly target unmutated variant regions. Baseline serology detected seropositivity in only a handful of AZD1222 recipients. Repertoire sampling occurred only after the peak T cell response. There were mostly white British donors and more females than males, and clonal diversity was possibly underestimated.

The data were produced by immunoSEQ multiplex PCR, yet TCRdb's version contains in-frame clones alone and is incomplete. The data show 90,000 to 120,000 clones, with about 90% seen just once and roughly 8.9% held by the top ten. J is TRBJ2-2 and V is TRBV19; D may be TRBD1 (6 bases). Here the sequenced sample was peripheral blood, taken 28 days after the second AZD1222 dose. The receptor was derived from an adult who received the AZD1222 COVID-19 vaccine. The CDR3 reads CASRGRDTGELFF. CDR3 nucleotides: TGTGCCAGCAGGGGTCGGGACACCGGGGAGCTGTTTTTT.